This is a list of T cell receptor beta chains from one sample in a study of regulatory T cells in long-lasting Graves disease. TCRdb reprocessed the multiplex PCR reads via MiXCR and lists one record per CDR3 protein. Of around 300,000 distinct CDR3 sequences listed, 20% to 25% were seen once; the top ten hold roughly 50%. The sample was peripheral blood mononuclear cells (PBMCs), taken when the disease was refractory, from a patient treated with antithyroid drugs. Source of these receptors: a female donor with Graves disease. Each CDR3 is given with its conserved first and last residue. A D gene is named only where the DNA matches it firmly. Expanded clones get a size class; other rows say once, few or many, or leave the size out.

D	V	J	size	DNA	CDR3
.	TRBV6-1	TRBJ2-2	.	TGTGCCAGCAGTATCCAGGGGCCCACCGGGGAGCTGTTTTTT	CASSIQGPTGELFF
.	TRBV6-9	TRBJ2-6	.	TGTGCCAGCAGTTACAGCGAGACAGCATACTCTGGGGCCAACGTCCTGACTTTC	CASSYSETAYSGANVLTF
TRBD2	TRBV7-2	TRBJ2-3	few	TGTGCCAGCAGCTTAAGGGACTACACAGATACGCAGTATTTT	CASSLRDYTDTQYF
.	TRBV20-1	TRBJ2-7	.	TGCAGTGCTCTTCTATCCTACGAGCAGTACTTC	CSALLSYEQYF
.	TRBV20-1	TRBJ2-7	few	TGCAGTGCTAGAGATTTGGAAAGAGGGATCTACGAGCAGTACTTC	CSARDLERGIYEQYF
.	TRBV28	TRBJ2-2	many	TGTGCCAGCAGTTTTCCGGGGGCGACCGGGGAGCTGTTTTTT	CASSFPGATGELFF
.	TRBV20-1	TRBJ1-5	few	TGCAGTGCTAGACCCCTGGGGGAACAGGGCAATAGCAATCAGCCCCAGCATTTT	CSARPLGEQGNSNQPQHF
.	TRBV2	TRBJ2-3	.	TGTGCCAGCAGGGAGCGGACCTCCCTTTCGGGAGATACGCAGTATTTT	CASRERTSLSGDTQYF
TRBD1	TRBV29-1	TRBJ2-7	.	TGCAGCGTTGGGGGGACAGGGGAGTACGAGCAGTACTTC	CSVGGTGEYEQYF
.	TRBV27	TRBJ2-7	many	TGTGCCAGCATTCTGGGGCCTAACTACGAGCAGTACTTC	CASILGPNYEQYF
.	TRBV5-5	TRBJ2-1	.	TGTGCCAGCAGCTCGACTCCTAGCTCCTACAATGAGCAGTTCTTC	CASSSTPSSYNEQFF
TRBD1	TRBV11-2	TRBJ2-7	.	TGTGCCAGCAGCTTAGCTGCCGGACAGGGGGCTTACGAGCAGTACTTC	CASSLAAGQGAYEQYF
.	TRBV29-1	TRBJ2-5	few	TGCAGCGTTGACGACGTAACGGGGGCCCAAGAGACCCAGTACTTC	CSVDDVTGAQETQYF
.	TRBV24-1	TRBJ2-2	few	TGTGCCACCAGTGATTTCGGGGGCCCAAACACCGGGGAGCTGTTTTTT	CATSDFGGPNTGELFF
.	TRBV9	TRBJ2-7	few	TGTGCCAGCAGCGCGAACGACGGCGAGCAGTACTTC	CASSANDGEQYF
TRBD2	TRBV19	TRBJ2-5	.	TGTGCCAGTAGTATCCGGGACTACGGAGCGGTGGCCCAGTACTTC	CASSIRDYGAVAQYF
TRBD2	TRBV5-4	TRBJ2-5	few	TGTGCCAGCAGCTTGTCGGCCCAGACCGGGACTAGCAGACAAGAGACCCAGTACTTC	CASSLSAQTGTSRQETQYF
.	TRBV20-1	TRBJ2-5	.	TGCAGTGCTAGAGACAAGGGACTCGGGACCCAGTACTTC	CSARDKGLGTQYF
.	TRBV7-3	TRBJ2-2	.	TGTGCCAGACAGATGGGCTGGGGAGGAACCGGGGAGCTGTTTTTT	CARQMGWGGTGELFF
TRBD2	TRBV12-3/TRBV12-4	TRBJ2-2	many	TGTGCCAGCAGCTCCGGGACTAGCGGTGGGGACGGGGAGCTGTTTTTT	CASSSGTSGGDGELFF
.	TRBV3-1	TRBJ2-5	many	TGTGCCAGCAGCCAAGATACGGCTATTAAAGAGACCCAGTACTTC	CASSQDTAIKETQYF
.	TRBV28	TRBJ1-2	.	TGTGCCAGCAGAGGAAGTTCTGGCTACACCTTC	CASRGSSGYTF
TRBD1	TRBV19	TRBJ2-7	many	TGTGCCAGTAGTCCCCAGGAAGGGGGCGAGAGCTACGAGCAGTACTTC	CASSPQEGGESYEQYF
.	TRBV19	TRBJ2-5	.	TGTGCCAGTAGTCATGTCAGCCAAGAGACCCAGTACTTC	CASSHVSQETQYF
TRBD1	TRBV6-1	TRBJ1-5	.	TGTGCCAGCAGTCGGGACAGGGCCCGCTATAGCAATCAGCCCCAGCATTTT	CASSRDRARYSNQPQHF
.	TRBV7-2	TRBJ2-7	many	TGTGCCAGCAGCTTAGCAGTCGGATCCGAGCAGTACTTC	CASSLAVGSEQYF
.	TRBV11-2	TRBJ2-1	.	TGTGCCAGCAGCCATCAGAGTGCGTACAATGAGCAGTTCTTC	CASSHQSAYNEQFF
.	TRBV4-3	TRBJ2-1	.	TGCGCCAGCAGCCAAGAGACACTTCAGACCTCCTACAATGAGCAGTTCTTC	CASSQETLQTSYNEQFF
TRBD1	TRBV27	TRBJ2-7	few	TGTGCCAGCAGTTCCGCCAGGGGGACACATGACGAGCAGTACTTC	CASSSARGTHDEQYF
.	TRBV5-1	TRBJ2-7	.	TGTGCCAGCAGCTTAAGTCCCCACGAGCAGTACTTC	CASSLSPHEQYF
.	TRBV15	TRBJ2-3	.	TGTGCCACCTCAACGAGGGTGAGAAGCACAGATACGCAGTATTTT	CATSTRVRSTDTQYF
.	TRBV10-3	TRBJ2-7	.	TGTGCCATCAGGACGGTGCGATACGAGCAGTACTTC	CAIRTVRYEQYF
TRBD1	TRBV7-2	TRBJ1-2	.	TGTGCCAGCAGCCGCCAAGACAGGGTTGGCTACACCTTC	CASSRQDRVGYTF
.	TRBV7-9	TRBJ2-7	.	TGTGCCAGCAGCTTAGCGATGAACGAGCAGTACTTC	CASSLAMNEQYF
TRBD1	TRBV11-2	TRBJ1-2	many	TGTGCCAGCAGCTTAGGACAGGGGGCCGAGGATGGCTACACCTTC	CASSLGQGAEDGYTF
TRBD2	TRBV20-1	TRBJ2-7	.	TGCAGTGCTCCTGGGACTAGCGGGAGGGCCGCCTACGAGCAGTACTTC	CSAPGTSGRAAYEQYF
.	TRBV4-2	TRBJ1-4	few	TGTGCCAGCAGCCCCGGAGCAGGGGTGGCGGCTAATGAAAAACTGTTTTTT	CASSPGAGVAANEKLFF
.	TRBV15	TRBJ2-7	many	TGTGCCACCAGCAGAGATCGGTCGGTAGTCATCTACGAGCAGTACTTC	CATSRDRSVVIYEQYF
.	TRBV7-9	TRBJ2-5	.	TGTGCCAGCAGCTTAAGGGGGTCGGAAGGGATCGGAGAGACCCAGTACTTC	CASSLRGSEGIGETQYF
.	TRBV28	TRBJ1-2	many	TGTGCCAGCAGCCCTACACAGGGCTCCGGCTACACCTTC	CASSPTQGSGYTF
TRBD1	TRBV6-2/TRBV6-3	TRBJ2-2	.	TGTGCCAGCAGTTACCTCCTGACAGGGGTCACCGGGGAGCTGTTTTTT	CASSYLLTGVTGELFF
.	TRBV29-1	TRBJ2-2	few	TGCAGCGTTGAAGGTGGACGGCAGGGGTACACCGGGGAGCTGTTTTTT	CSVEGGRQGYTGELFF
.	TRBV5-4	TRBJ1-3	.	TGTGCCAGCAGCTTGGATCAAGGGATGGCTGGAAACACCATATATTTT	CASSLDQGMAGNTIYF
.	TRBV19	TRBJ2-2	.	TGTGCCAGTAGTATTTATCAGGGGAGACCCTCCACCGGGGAGCTGTTTTTT	CASSIYQGRPSTGELFF
TRBD1	TRBV7-2	TRBJ2-1	.	TGTGCCAGCAGCCTCGGGCGGGACAGGGTAGGTGTAGAGCAGTTCTTC	CASSLGRDRVGVEQFF
TRBD1	TRBV20-1	TRBJ2-5	.	TGCAGCGGGACAGGGGGCATCGGGGAGACCCAGTACTTC	CSGTGGIGETQYF
TRBD1	TRBV4-3	TRBJ1-2	.	TGCGCCAGCAGCGACAGGGGGCTTCATGGCTACACCTTC	CASSDRGLHGYTF
TRBD1	TRBV20-1	TRBJ1-1	.	TGCAGTGCTAGGGGACAGGCCGCTGAAGCTTTCTTT	CSARGQAAEAFF
.	TRBV5-1	TRBJ1-1	.	TGCGCCAGCAGCTTCGGATACCCCATGAACACTGAAGCTTTCTTT	CASSFGYPMNTEAFF
.	TRBV6-1	TRBJ2-2	.	TGTGCCAGCAGCCAAGCCGCCGCGAACACCGGGGAGCTGTTTTTT	CASSQAAANTGELFF
.	TRBV5-5	TRBJ2-7	.	TGTGCCAGCAGCTTGGCGGCAGCAGATGAGCAGTACTTC	CASSLAAADEQYF
.	TRBV2	TRBJ1-5	.	TGTGCCACCAGGGCGGGGACAAATCAGCCCCAGCATTTT	CATRAGTNQPQHF
TRBD2	TRBV7-3	TRBJ2-2	few	TGTGCCAGCAGCCCGGACCCCTGGCGGGAGGGCCAGGAGCTGTTTTTT	CASSPDPWREGQELFF
.	TRBV11-2	TRBJ2-1	.	TGTGCCAGCAGCTCCCCCCTACCTCTTGTTGATGAGCAGTTCTTC	CASSSPLPLVDEQFF
.	TRBV10-3	TRBJ1-1	.	TGTGCCATCAGTGATCGGGGCGTGAACACTGAAGCTTTCTTT	CAISDRGVNTEAFF